Listed below are T cell receptor beta chains from one sample, sequenced in a study of post-analysis software for immune sequencing data. TCRdb passed the PCR reads through MiXCR, listing each CDR3 protein once. The sample yields roughly 700,000 distinct CDR3 sequences, 30% seen once. The sequencing input was blood. These receptors were obtained from a girl aged 10 to 17 with multiple sclerosis. Each CDR3 is given with its conserved first and last residue. D genes are given only for firm matches. Part of the rows lack a size; the others show once, few, many or a class for expanded clones.

abundance	d_gene	j_gene	v_gene	CDR3aa	CDR3nt
few	NA	TRBJ2-7	TRBV14	CASSRTGGVYSYEQYF	TGTGCCAGCAGCAGGACAGGAGGGGTCTACTCCTACGAGCAGTACTTC
few	TRBD1	TRBJ2-3	TRBV6-5	CASRRTGTGATDTQYF	TGTGCCAGCAGGCGGACCGGGACAGGGGCCACAGATACGCAGTATTTT
few	NA	TRBJ2-5	TRBV20-1	CSATRGAETQYF	TGCAGTGCTACCCGGGGGGCGGAGACCCAGTACTTC
NA	TRBD2	TRBJ2-3	TRBV12-3/TRBV12-4	CASSGKAGPSWPQYF	TGTGCCAGCAGTGGAAAAGCGGGGCCCTCCTGGCCGCAGTATTTT
NA	NA	TRBJ2-1	TRBV5-1	CASSFGLHQINEQFF	TGCGCCAGCAGCTTCGGCCTACACCAAATCAATGAGCAGTTCTTC
NA	NA	TRBJ2-3	TRBV28	CASRAGAGTDTQYF	TGTGCCAGCAGGGCGGGGGCGGGCACAGATACGCAGTATTTT
many	NA	TRBJ2-5	TRBV9	CASSARGHPQETQYF	TGTGCCAGCAGCGCGAGGGGACACCCCCAAGAGACCCAGTACTTC
few	NA	TRBJ1-2	TRBV5-4	CASSLWTEANYGYTF	TGTGCCAGCAGCTTGTGGACGGAAGCTAACTATGGCTACACCTTC
NA	NA	TRBJ2-7	TRBV5-1	CASRDQVGYEQYF	TGCGCCAGCAGAGACCAGGTGGGCTACGAGCAGTACTTC
NA	TRBD1	TRBJ1-2	TRBV7-2	CASSNGQGKGYTF	TGTGCCAGCAGCAACGGACAGGGTAAAGGCTACACCTTC
few	NA	TRBJ2-1	TRBV24-1	CATNKRGEQFF	TGTGCCACCAATAAAAGAGGTGAGCAGTTCTTC
few	TRBD2	TRBJ2-7	TRBV6-2/TRBV6-3	CASSYSRREVSYEQYF	TGTGCCAGCAGTTACTCCAGGCGGGAGGTATCCTACGAGCAGTACTTC
NA	TRBD2	TRBJ2-3	TRBV20-1	CSAHAGGGTDTQYF	TGCAGTGCTCATGCGGGAGGGGGCACAGATACGCAGTATTTT
NA	TRBD1	TRBJ1-5	TRBV5-1	CASSSEGAGTAQHF	TGCGCCAGCAGCTCGGAGGGGGCGGGAACGGCCCAGCATTTT
NA	NA	TRBJ2-6	TRBV18	CASSPIHAGANVLTF	TGTGCCAGCTCTCCCATACACGCTGGGGCCAACGTCCTGACTTTC
few	NA	TRBJ2-1	TRBV18	CASSPAGSGYNEQFF	TGTGCCAGCTCACCAGCGGGGAGCGGCTACAATGAGCAGTTCTTC
NA	NA	TRBJ1-6	TRBV25-1	CASSEGMRGSYNSPLHF	TGTGCCAGCAGTGAGGGGATGAGGGGCTCCTATAATTCACCCCTCCACTTT
NA	TRBD2	TRBJ2-7	TRBV2	CASSLEGGLYEQYF	TGTGCCAGCAGCCTAGAGGGAGGGCTCTACGAGCAGTACTTC
few	TRBD1	TRBJ2-4	TRBV6-1	CASRDKDRVGNIQYF	TGTGCCAGCAGGGACAAGGACAGGGTGGGAAACATTCAGTACTTC
few	NA	TRBJ2-1	TRBV28	CASRLSLASYNEQFF	TGTGCCAGCCGGCTTAGCCTAGCTTCCTACAATGAGCAGTTCTTC
NA	NA	TRBJ2-5	TRBV7-2	CASSLSSGLQETQYF	TGTGCCAGCAGCTTAAGTTCGGGACTCCAAGAGACCCAGTACTTC
few	TRBD2	TRBJ2-1	TRBV5-1	CASSDGLAGDNEQFF	TGCGCCAGCAGCGACGGACTAGCGGGAGACAATGAGCAGTTCTTC
NA	NA	TRBJ2-7	TRBV4-3	CASSQDGQPYYEQYF	TGCGCCAGCAGCCAAGATGGACAGCCTTACTACGAGCAGTACTTC
many	TRBD2	TRBJ2-1	TRBV7-8	CASSLGLAGLGSYNEQFF	TGTGCCAGCAGCTTGGGACTAGCGGGGCTTGGCTCCTACAATGAGCAGTTCTTC
few	TRBD2	TRBJ2-7	TRBV20-1	CTVERLGLAGNQISYEQYF	TGCACCGTGGAGCGTTTAGGACTAGCGGGAAACCAAATCTCCTACGAGCAGTACTTC
NA	TRBD1	TRBJ1-1	TRBV3-1	CASSYRGMNTEAFF	TGTGCCAGCAGCTACAGGGGTATGAACACTGAAGCTTTCTTT
NA	NA	TRBJ2-1	TRBV20-1	CSARRRSGPYNEQFF	TGCAGTGCTAGAAGACGAAGCGGGCCATACAATGAGCAGTTCTTC